The 11 T cell receptor beta chains presented below share a single source sample, sequenced in a study of shared clonotypes between healthy human individuals. CD45RO-negative, CCR7-selected cells formed the naive CD8 fraction, which excluded terminally differentiated effector memory CD45RA+ cells. Profiled with immunoSEQ multiplex PCR; TCRdb holds only in-frame clones, not every one. Counted here are over 2 million clones, roughly 95% occurring once; the ten biggest clones make up about 1.1%. Material: naive CD8+ T cells sorted from blood. These receptors were taken from a man aged 18 to 29 in good health.

Regarding this clone: Other DNA sequences from this sample encode an identical CDR3 as well. The chain uses TRBV7-9 and TRBJ2-5, with unresolved D. Germline-derived CDR1 and CDR2 are SEHNR and FQNEAQ (reference sequence). Trimming pared 3 bases from V and 2 bases from J, leaving 4 bases between. The CDR3 runs 12 residues. This chain's CDR3 is CASSLIQETQYF. CDR3 nucleotides: TGTGCCAGCAGCTTGATTCAAGAGACCCAGTACTTC.

The chain links TRBV9 to TRBJ2-7; 7 bases are a match to TRBD2. The V gene end was trimmed by 0 bases and the J gene end by 10 bases; junction bases not matched to a gene: 7. Germline CDR1 is SGDLS and CDR2 is YYNGEE. This CDR3 contains 13 residues. CDR3 coding DNA: TGTGCCAGCAGCGTAGGGGGCGGGAGTTTTCAGTACTTC. Its protein is CASSVGGGSFQYF.

The CDR3 nucleotides read TGTGCCAGCAGCTTAGATCGGGGTTCTGGAAACACCATATATTTT. It translates to CASSLDRGSGNTIYF. The rearrangement joins TRBV7-6 to TRBJ1-3; D gene unclear. The CDR3 length is 15 residues. Trimming removed 1 base from V and 1 base from J, with 8 bases in between. Germline assignment: CDR1 SGHVS and CDR2 FNYEAQ.

This clone has only one observation. This chain uses TRBV2 with TRBJ1-6; 9 bases are shared with TRBD1. V was pared by 8 bases and J by 7 bases, with 6 bases of the junction left unmatched. Germline V gene data show CDR1 as SNHLY and CDR2 as FYNNEI. CDR3 length equals 14 residues. CDR3 coding DNA: TGTGCCAGCCTCTGGACAGGGGTCAATTCACCCCTCCACTTT. Its translation: CASLWTGVNSPLHF. The entire variable domain, with the rest obtained from reference TRBV2 and TRBJ1-6, is as follows: EPEVTQTPSHQVTQMGQEVILRCVPISNHLYFYWYRQILGQKVEFLVSFYNNEISEKSEIFDDQFSVERPDGSNFTLKIRSTKLEDSAMYFCASLWTGVNSPLHFGNGTRLTVT.

The chain has TRBV13 and TRBJ1-5; D uncertain. V lost 3 bases and J lost 0, with 6 bases in between. Germline V gene lookup returns CDR1 PRHDT and CDR2 FYEKMQ (reference sequence). The CDR3 runs to 14 residues. CDR3 sequence (DNA): TGTGCCAGCAGCTTGAAGAATAGCAATCAGCCCCAGCATTTT. It translates to CASSLKNSNQPQHF.

Worth noting for this clone: This specimen includes other DNA sequences encoding the same CDR3. CDR3 DNA sequence: TGTGCCAGCAGTGAAAGGGGGGGGACCGGGGAGCTGTTTTTT. It is translated as CASSERGGTGELFF. The chain recombines TRBV2 with TRBJ2-2; TRBD2 might be the D (7 bases). Trimming stripped 2 bases from V and 5 bases from J, with 9 bases between. Per germline, CDR1 SNHLY and CDR2 FYNNEI. The CDR3 has 14 residues.

The CDR3 is CASRGQGLPYEQYF. DNA of the CDR3: TGTGCCAGCAGGGGACAGGGACTACCCTACGAGCAGTACTTC. The chain has TRBV6-1 and TRBJ2-7; 9 bases map to TRBD1. V trimming: 6 bases; J trimming: 2 bases; junction bases outside the gene matches: 5. The CDR3 is 14 amino acids. Germline V lookup: CDR1 MNHNS, CDR2 SASEGT.

This chain connects TRBV2 to TRBJ2-7, with D unclear. Germline values: CDR1 SNHLY, CDR2 FYNNEI. The CDR3 consists of 12 residues. The germline V and J ends were trimmed by 4 bases and 5 bases, with 9 bases remaining between them. The CDR3 bases are TGTGCCAGCAGTGGATCTCTGAACGAGCAGTACTTC. This gives the protein CASSGSLNEQYF.

The V gene is TRBV6-4, the J gene TRBJ2-7; 9 nucleotides match TRBD1. This CDR3 comprises 16 residues. Trimming took 3 bases from V and 7 from J; bases not matched to a gene: 13. Germline lookup yields CDR1 MRHNA and CDR2 SNTAGT. The CDR3 nucleotides are TGTGCCAGCAGTGAATGGACAGGGGCATTTTTTGGAGAGCAGTACTTC. Amino acid sequence: CASSEWTGAFFGEQYF.

V and J are TRBV5-1 and TRBJ1-2; D is unresolved. Looked up from germline, CDR1 is SGHRS and CDR2 is YFSETQ. Between the trimmed V and J ends, which lost 4 bases and 6 bases, there was a span of 7 bases. The CDR3 is 11 amino acids. The CDR3 sequence is CASSDVDGYTF. The CDR3, as DNA: TGCGCCAGCAGCGATGTAGATGGCTACACCTTC.

Regarding this clone: The sample contains more than one DNA sequence encoding this CDR3. The chain joins TRBV7-6 to TRBJ2-7, with D tentatively TRBD1 (6 bases). The germline V and J ends were trimmed by 3 bases and 4 bases, with 10 bases remaining between them. In germline, CDR1 is SGHVS, CDR2 FNYEAQ. This CDR3 contains 13 residues. The chain's CDR3 is CASSLGAGYEQYF. For the CDR3, the DNA is TGTGCCAGCAGCTTGGGGGCTGGATACGAGCAGTACTTC.